These 22 T cell receptor beta chains were sequenced from one sample in a study of T cells in Graves' hyperthyroidism and ophthalmopathy. Amplified TCR beta CDR3 regions came from RNA transcripts. TCR CDR3 underwent first-round RT-PCR with the HTBI primer set. In TCRdb, the multiplex PCR reads were re-called with MiXCR into one record per CDR3 protein. In the table there are about 640,000 distinct CDR3 sequences, around 20% of which are singletons. Sequenced material: blood. These receptor sequences come from a man younger than 45 with Graves' ophthalmopathy.

The gene calls are TRBV18 and TRBJ2-1, with D unclear. The CDR3 contains 15 residues. Trimming shortened V by 3 bases and J by 7 bases, and 16 bases separated the two germline ends. Germline V gene lookup returns CDR1 KGHSH and CDR2 LQKENI. This CDR3 is CASSPRSFLGNEQFF. CDR3 DNA sequence: TGTGCCAGCTCACCCCGTTCCTTTTTGGGTAATGAGCAGTTCTTC.

This clonotype was observed many times. The chain employs TRBV2 and TRBJ2-1, with 10 bases identical to TRBD2. Germline V gene sequence: CDR1 SNHLY, CDR2 FYNNEI. V lost 0 bases and J lost 6; bases outside the gene matches: 5. The CDR3 runs to 16 residues. The CDR3 DNA is TGTGCCAGCAGTGAAGCCTCACTAGCGGGAACCAATGAGCAGTTCTTC. Translation: CASSEASLAGTNEQFF.

For this clonotype: This may come from a read error, since a much larger clone is one base off. The chain employs TRBV6-9 and TRBJ2-5; 13 bases fit TRBD2. The CDR3 extends over 18 amino acids. In germline, CDR1 is MNHGY, CDR2 SVAAGI. Written as DNA, the CDR3 is TGTGCCATCAGTTTCGGACTAGCGGGAGTAAGGGTTTTGGAGACCCAGTACTTC. Translation: CAISFGLAGVRVLETQYF.

This clonotype was observed at least ten times. V gene TRBV7-8 combines with J gene TRBJ2-7; 8 bases match TRBD1. Germline values: CDR1 SGHVS, CDR2 FQNEAQ. Losses at the gene ends were 4 bases for V and 1 base for J; bases not matched to a gene: 6. The CDR3 totals 15 residues. The CDR3 region is CASSSVDRESYEQYF. In nucleotides, the CDR3 is TGTGCCAGCAGCTCTGTGGACAGGGAGTCCTACGAGCAGTACTTC.

This clonotype was observed a handful of times. The V call is TRBV15, the J call TRBJ2-5, with 8 bases matching TRBD1. After removal of 7 bases from V and 4 bases from J, the junction contained 8 bases not matched to a gene. CDR1 and CDR2 (germline): LNHNV, YYDKDF (reference sequence). This CDR3 is 14 amino acids long. The CDR3 nucleotides read TGTGCCACCACCAGGGGGCTTGTAGGAGAGACCCAGTACTTC. Protein product: CATTRGLVGETQYF.

The chain couples TRBV12-3 or TRBV12-4 to TRBJ2-7; 7 bases agree with TRBD1. After removal of 0 bases from V and 2 bases from J, the junction contained 7 bases not matched to a gene. This CDR3 has 16 residues. The chain's CDR3 is CASSLAGGQDTYEQYF. The CDR3 DNA sequence: TGTGCCAGCAGTTTAGCGGGCGGACAGGACACCTACGAGCAGTACTTC.

This clonotype was picked up one time. CDR3 coding DNA: TGTGCCAGCAGGGATAGCGGGAGCAGCGCAGATACGCAGTATTTT. Translation gives CASRDSGSSADTQYF. The chain is built from TRBV2 and TRBJ2-3; 9 positions agree with TRBD2. This CDR3 has 15 amino acids. V lost 6 bases to trimming and J lost 4 bases; unmatched junction nucleotides: 8. Germline loops: CDR1 SNHLY, CDR2 FYNNEI.

This clonotype was detected a few times. The genes are TRBV10-1 and TRBJ2-1, with 7 bases matching TRBD1. The CDR3 sequence is 16 residues long. With 3 bases clipped from V and 6 bases from J, the junction kept 11 bases outside the gene matches. Germline values: CDR1 WNHNN, CDR2 SYGVQD (reference sequence). The CDR3 loop is CASSDVEGAVVNEQFF. The CDR3 coding sequence is TGCGCCAGCAGTGATGTCGAGGGGGCGGTGGTCAATGAGCAGTTCTTC.

This clonotype was observed a handful of times. The rearrangement uses TRBV7-8 and TRBJ2-1; 7 positions match TRBD1. The V gene end was trimmed by 0 bases and the J gene end by 10 bases; junction bases not matched to a gene: 6. This CDR3 region has 14 residues. Germline CDR1 and CDR2: SGHVS and FQNEAQ. The chain's CDR3 is CASSLAQTGREQFF. Written as DNA, the CDR3 is TGTGCCAGCAGCTTAGCGCAGACAGGGAGAGAGCAGTTCTTC.

Many counts were recorded for this clonotype. V and J are TRBV5-1 and TRBJ2-7; D remains ambiguous. The V gene lost 3 bases and the J gene lost 6 bases, with 13 bases spanning the gap. Germline V gene sequence: CDR1 SGHRS, CDR2 YFSETQ. The CDR3 has 13 residues. The CDR3 nucleotides read TGCGCCAGCAGCTCCTCAGGACCAAGCGAGCAGTACTTC. Its protein product is CASSSSGPSEQYF.

Many counts were recorded for this clonotype. The rearrangement joins TRBV7-2 to TRBJ1-5; D gene uncertain. V lost 2 bases, J lost 4 bases, and 6 bases lay in between. This CDR3 contains 13 residues. Germline assignment: CDR1 SGHTA and CDR2 FQGNSA. The CDR3 region is CASSLFDNQPQHF. In nucleotides, the CDR3 is TGTGCCAGCAGCTTATTCGATAATCAGCCCCAGCATTTT.

The rearrangement links TRBV5-6 to TRBJ2-3; D uncertain. The germline gives CDR1 SGHDT, CDR2 YYEEEE. The CDR3 contains 17 residues. Deletions cut 4 bases from V and 6 bases from J, with 24 bases between. CDR3 in amino acids: CASSLRYLGIMVDTQYF. The CDR3 DNA follows: TGTGCCAGCAGCCTACGCTATTTGGGAATTATGGTGGATACGCAGTATTTT. Supplemented by reference TRBV5-6 and TRBJ2-3, the full variable domain reads DAGVTQSPTHLIKTRGQQVTLRCSPKSGHDTVSWYQQALGQGPQFIFQYYEEEERQRGNFPDRFSGHQFPNYSSELNVNALLLGDSALYLCASSLRYLGIMVDTQYFGPGTRLTVL.

This clonotype was detected many times. The chain employs TRBV28 and TRBJ2-1; 7 nucleotides agree with TRBD2. J gave up 10 bases and V 4 bases, and 13 bases lay outside the gene matches. CDR1 and CDR2 from the germline V gene are MDHEN and SYDVKM. The CDR3 loop spans 15 amino acids. CDR3 sequence: CASSSQKGKLAEQFF. In DNA form, the CDR3 reads TGTGCCAGCAGTTCTCAAAAAGGAAAACTAGCGGAGCAGTTCTTC.

The rearrangement joins TRBV2 to TRBJ2-5; 9 nucleotides agree with TRBD1. There are 16 residues in the CDR3. Germline trimming cut 6 bases from V and 5 bases from J; bases unmatched to any gene: 13. Germline V CDR1 and CDR2: SNHLY, FYNNEI. The CDR3 loop is CASRPPGQGYRETQYF. As DNA, the CDR3 is TGTGCCAGCAGACCTCCTGGACAGGGGTATCGGGAGACCCAGTACTTC.

The chain joins TRBV19 to TRBJ2-1; the D gene is possibly TRBD2 (5 bases). Germline V gives CDR1 LNHDA, CDR2 SQIVND (reference sequence). The length of the CDR3 is 16 residues. With 1 base removed from V and 0 bases from J, the gap between germline ends came to 10 bases. Here the CDR3 DNA reads TGTGCCAGTAGTATAGTCGGTGGGAGCTCCTACAATGAGCAGTTCTTC. It is translated as CASSIVGGSSYNEQFF.

The chain employs TRBV5-1 and TRBJ2-2; 7 bases are shared with TRBD1. CDR3 size: 13 residues. From germline, CDR1 is SGHRS and CDR2 YFSETQ. The J segment lost 11 bases and the V segment lost 4 bases, leaving 8 bases of the junction unmatched. CDR3 protein: CASSRDSSIELFF. The DNA of the CDR3 is TGCGCCAGCAGCAGGGACAGCTCTATAGAGCTGTTTTTT.

This chain joins TRBV7-2 and TRBJ2-7, with D maybe TRBD2 (5 bases). Trimming pared 5 bases from V and 4 bases from J, leaving 21 bases between. The CDR3 is 16 residues long. The germline gives CDR1 SGHTA, CDR2 FQGNSA. CDR3 coding DNA: TGTGCCAGCAGCCCCCCCGTGGGGTCCGGGGTTTACGAGCAGTACTTC. It specifies CASSPPVGSGVYEQYF.

V usage is TRBV7-9 and J usage is TRBJ2-5, with D perhaps matching TRBD1 (6 bases). CDR3 length equals 12 residues. The ends were cut back, 8 bases at V and 5 bases at J, with 12 bases in the middle. Germline V gene lookup returns CDR1 SEHNR and CDR2 FQNEAQ (reference sequence). CDR3 nucleotide sequence: TGTGCCAGCGGATACAGGGTTGAGACCCAGTACTTC. The encoded protein is CASGYRVETQYF.

The gene calls are TRBV15 and TRBJ2-5, with 7 bases identical to TRBD1. Germline V gene sequence: CDR1 LNHNV, CDR2 YYDKDF (reference sequence). This CDR3 has 15 amino acids. J gave up 5 bases and V 3 bases, and 9 bases lay outside the gene matches. CDR3 loop: CATSSPRTGEETQYF. In DNA form, the CDR3 reads TGTGCCACCAGCAGCCCGCGTACAGGGGAGGAGACCCAGTACTTC.

This clonotype has just a few counts. The CDR3 nucleotides are TGTGCTAGTGGTTCGGACACCCCCGAAGCTTTCTTT. This codes for CASGSDTPEAFF. J is TRBJ1-1 and V is TRBV12-5; TRBD1 is a possible D gene (5 bases). Germline V gives CDR1 LGHNT, CDR2 FRNRAP. This CDR3 region has 12 residues. Trimming stripped 4 bases from V and 8 bases from J, with 11 bases between.

As concerns this clonotype: This may arise from a read error, as a much more abundant clone is one base away. The gene calls are TRBV28 and TRBJ1-1, with 7 bases fitting TRBD1. Germline lookup yields CDR1 MDHEN and CDR2 SYDVKM. The CDR3 is 11 residues long. The V and J ends lost 8 bases and 12 bases, in that order; junction bases with no gene match: 9. CDR3 sequence (DNA): TGTGCCAGCTCAAGGCCAGGGGGAACTTTCTTT. Translated: CASSRPGGTFF.

This clonotype showed up just a few times. This sequence joins TRBV20-1 and TRBJ1-4, with TRBD1 identical over 7 bases. V trimming: 0 bases; J trimming: 8 bases; junction bases outside the gene matches: 6. There are 14 residues in the CDR3. Germline values: CDR1 DFQATT, CDR2 SNEGSKA (reference sequence). CDR3 DNA: TGCAGTGCTAGAGATAGGTCAGGGGGAGAAAAACTGTTTTTT. Its translation: CSARDRSGGEKLFF.